This T cell receptor (beta chain) came from a study of cytomegalovirus exposure and HLA in healthy donors. The primer mix had 60 Vbeta and 13 Jbeta primers. TCRdb's copy holds only in-frame clones and misses some; the assay was immunoSEQ multiplex PCR. The profile covers about 160,000 clones, with about 80% appearing a single time and under 2.5% taken by the ten largest. Worth noting for this clone: Its antigen is still unknown.

Study results and limitations: Immune exposure data for these donors was limited to CMV serostatus. Analyses of presence/absence relied on an assumption of roughly uniform sequencing depth across donors. Cytomegalovirus association was listed for about 160 TCR beta chains. Later analysis suggested links between common viral pathogens and several top significant clusters.

The TCR originated in a female donor in good health and CMV-seronegative. Specimen: PBMCs.

The CDR3 coding sequence is TGCGCCAGCAGCTTGGGTTTGGGCCTCATGAACACTGAAGCTTTCTTT. As protein: CASSLGLGLMNTEAFF. V gene TRBV5-1 combines with J gene TRBJ1-1; no clear D. Between the trimmed V and J ends, which lost 0 bases and 0 bases, there was a span of 12 bases. Germline V lookup: CDR1 SGHRS, CDR2 YFSETQ. The CDR3 has 16 residues.